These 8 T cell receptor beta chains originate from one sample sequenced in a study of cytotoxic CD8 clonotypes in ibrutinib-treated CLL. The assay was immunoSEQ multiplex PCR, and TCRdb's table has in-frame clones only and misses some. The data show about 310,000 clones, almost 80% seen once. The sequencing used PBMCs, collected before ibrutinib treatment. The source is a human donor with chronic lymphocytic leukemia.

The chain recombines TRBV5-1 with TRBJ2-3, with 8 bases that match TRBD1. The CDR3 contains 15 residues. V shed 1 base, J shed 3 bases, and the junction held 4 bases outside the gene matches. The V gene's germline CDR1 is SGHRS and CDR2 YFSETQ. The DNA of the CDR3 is TGCGCCAGCAGCTTGACAGGGGGTAAGACAGATACGCAGTATTTT. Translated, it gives CASSLTGGKTDTQYF.

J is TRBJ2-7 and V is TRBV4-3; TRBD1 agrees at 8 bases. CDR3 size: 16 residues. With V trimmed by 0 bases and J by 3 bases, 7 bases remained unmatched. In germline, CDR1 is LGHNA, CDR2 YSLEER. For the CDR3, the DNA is TGCGCCAGCAGCCAAGAACTCGAGACAGGGGTCTACGAGCAGTACTTC. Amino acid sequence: CASSQELETGVYEQYF.

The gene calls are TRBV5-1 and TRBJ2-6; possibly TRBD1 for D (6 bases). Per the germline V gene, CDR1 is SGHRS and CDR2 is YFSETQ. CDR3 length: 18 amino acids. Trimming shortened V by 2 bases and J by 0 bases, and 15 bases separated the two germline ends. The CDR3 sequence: CASSFRQAVFSGANVLTF. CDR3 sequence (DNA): TGCGCCAGCAGCTTTAGACAGGCCGTATTCTCTGGGGCCAACGTCCTGACTTTC.

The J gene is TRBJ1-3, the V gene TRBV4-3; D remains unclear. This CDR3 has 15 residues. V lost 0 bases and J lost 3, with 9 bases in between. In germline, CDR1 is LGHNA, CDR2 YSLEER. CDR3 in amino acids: CASSQDNGIGNTIYF. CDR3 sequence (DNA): TGCGCCAGCAGCCAAGATAACGGGATTGGAAACACCATATATTTT.

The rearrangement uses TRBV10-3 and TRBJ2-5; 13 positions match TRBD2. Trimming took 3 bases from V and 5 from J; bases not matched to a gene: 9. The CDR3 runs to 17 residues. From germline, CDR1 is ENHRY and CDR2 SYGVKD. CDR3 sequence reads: CAISEATGLAGKETQYF. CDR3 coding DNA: TGTGCCATCAGTGAAGCCACGGGACTAGCGGGAAAGGAGACCCAGTACTTC.

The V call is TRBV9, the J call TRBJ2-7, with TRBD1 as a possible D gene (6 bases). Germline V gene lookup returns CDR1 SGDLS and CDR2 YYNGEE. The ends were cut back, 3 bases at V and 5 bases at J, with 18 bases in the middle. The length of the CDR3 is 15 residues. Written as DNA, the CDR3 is TGTGCCAGCAGCGGAACGGACAGTGCGTACCACGAGCAGTACTTC. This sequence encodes CASSGTDSAYHEQYF.

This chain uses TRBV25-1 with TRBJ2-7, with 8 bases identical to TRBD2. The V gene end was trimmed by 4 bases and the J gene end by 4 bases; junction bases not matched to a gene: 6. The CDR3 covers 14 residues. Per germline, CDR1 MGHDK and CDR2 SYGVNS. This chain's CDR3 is CASSGLREGYEQYF. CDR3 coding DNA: TGTGCCAGCAGTGGACTCCGGGAGGGGTACGAGCAGTACTTC.

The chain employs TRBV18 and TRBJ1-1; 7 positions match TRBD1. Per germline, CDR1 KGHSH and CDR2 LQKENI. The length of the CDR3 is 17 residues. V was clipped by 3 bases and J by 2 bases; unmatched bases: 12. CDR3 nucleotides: TGTGCCAGCTCACCCTCGTGGGGGGACAGAGTAAACACTGAAGCTTTCTTT. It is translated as CASSPSWGDRVNTEAFF.